What follows are 18 T cell receptor beta chains derived from one specimen sequenced in a study of shared T cell receptors in the human thymus. The repertoire was sequenced with immunoSEQ multiplex PCR; TCRdb's copy has only in-frame clones and lacks some. The table has some 640,000 clones, approximately 87% seen once. This same sample was also taken into another study, of human thymus T cells.

Specimen: thymocytes. The receptors originated from a boy under two years old with a congenital heart defect.

V and J are TRBV18 and TRBJ1-1; perhaps TRBD1 as D (6 bases). Trimming shortened V by 3 bases and J by 0 bases, and 14 bases separated the two germline ends. Germline V CDR1 and CDR2: KGHSH, LQKENI. The CDR3 extends over 16 amino acids. In nucleotides, the CDR3 is TGTGCCAGCTCACCTCACAGGGCACCGATGAACACTGAAGCTTTCTTT. Its translation is CASSPHRAPMNTEAFF.

The genes are TRBV6-4 and TRBJ1-1, with D tentatively TRBD1 (5 bases). Germline values: CDR1 MRHNA, CDR2 SNTAGT. V lost 6 bases and J lost 1, with 12 bases in between. CDR3 length equals 14 residues. CDR3 coding DNA: TGTGCCAGCAGGACCTCCACAGGGAACACTGAAGCTTTCTTT. This codes for CASRTSTGNTEAFF.

This clone came up a few times. V and J are TRBV19 and TRBJ1-3; 7 bases align to TRBD1. The germline V gene has CDR1 LNHDA and CDR2 SQIVND (reference sequence). There are 16 residues in the CDR3. Unmatched junction bases numbered 8, after V lost 6 bases and J lost 0 bases. CDR3: CASRWDRDFSGNTIYF. The CDR3 DNA reads TGTGCCAGTAGGTGGGACAGAGACTTCTCTGGAAACACCATATATTTT.

CDR3: CASSLGFGRVSSYNSPLHF. In DNA form, the CDR3 reads TGTGCCAGCAGCCTGGGATTTGGGAGGGTTAGCTCCTATAATTCACCCCTCCACTTT. The V and J genes are TRBV5-8 and TRBJ1-6; D gene unclear. V dropped 4 bases and J dropped 0 bases, with 20 bases sitting between them. The CDR3 contains 19 residues. The V gene's germline CDR1 is SGHTS and CDR2 YDEGEE. Complete variable domain (other parts from reference TRBV5-8 and TRBJ1-6): EAGVTQSPTHLIKTRGQQATLRCSPISGHTSVYWYQQALGLGLQFLLWYDEGEERNRGNFPPRFSGRQFPNYSSELNVNALELEDSALYLCASSLGFGRVSSYNSPLHFGNGTRLTVT.

This clone has more than one count but fewer than ten. V gene TRBV7-9 combines with J gene TRBJ2-7; 8 bases align to TRBD2. This CDR3 spans 15 amino acids. Germline V gene lookup returns CDR1 SEHNR and CDR2 FQNEAQ (reference sequence). V lost 5 bases, J lost 5 bases, and 11 bases stayed unmatched. CDR3 coding DNA: TGTGCCAGCAGCCCAGTGAGCCAGCGGGGGAACGAGCAGTACTTC. This encodes CASSPVSQRGNEQYF.

In its sample, this clone was seen a few times. The chain couples TRBV5-6 to TRBJ2-6; D is undetermined. The CDR3 runs 14 residues. The V end lost 0 bases, the J end lost 3 bases, and 4 bases lay between the germline ends. CDR1 and CDR2 from the germline V gene are SGHDT and YYEEEE. The CDR3 DNA reads as TGTGCCAGCAGCTTGGCTCGTGGGGCCAACGTCCTGACTTTC. Protein sequence: CASSLARGANVLTF. Complete variable domain (other parts from reference TRBV5-6 and TRBJ2-6): DAGVTQSPTHLIKTRGQQVTLRCSPKSGHDTVSWYQQALGQGPQFIFQYYEEEERQRGNFPDRFSGHQFPNYSSELNVNALLLGDSALYLCASSLARGANVLTFGAGSRLTVL.

The chain is built from TRBV10-2 and TRBJ2-3; D uncertain. The germline V gene encodes CDR1 WSHSY and CDR2 SAAADI. Trimming removed 2 bases from V and 0 bases from J, with 6 bases in between. The CDR3 length is 14 residues. The CDR3 protein is CASSEPLSTDTQYF. In nucleotides, the CDR3 is TGCGCCAGCAGTGAGCCTCTTAGCACAGATACGCAGTATTTT.

The chain carries TRBV5-1 and TRBJ2-1, with a possible D match to TRBD1 (6 bases). V was shortened by 0 bases and J by 4 bases, with 17 bases between the two germline ends. Germline V gene sequence: CDR1 SGHRS, CDR2 YFSETQ. The CDR3 loop spans 17 amino acids. In nucleotides, the CDR3 is TGCGCCAGCAGCTTGGGCAACTCGACAGGCGAGTACAATGAGCAGTTCTTC. It translates to CASSLGNSTGEYNEQFF. The full variable domain, in which reference TRBV5-1 and TRBJ2-1 provide the parts outside the CDR3, is KAGVTQTPRYLIKTRGQQVTLSCSPISGHRSVSWYQQTPGQGLQFLFEYFSETQRNKGNFPGRFSGRQFSNSRSEMNVSTLELGDSALYLCASSLGNSTGEYNEQFFGPGTRLTVL.

This chain connects TRBV28 to TRBJ2-6, with 8 bases fitting TRBD1. The CDR3 is 17 residues long. Looked up from germline, CDR1 is MDHEN and CDR2 is SYDVKM. V gave up 5 bases and J gave up 4 bases; unmatched junction bases: 10. The CDR3 sequence: CASSPTGQGKGANVLTF. The CDR3, as DNA: TGTGCCAGCAGTCCCACCGGACAGGGTAAGGGGGCCAACGTCCTGACTTTC.

The genes are TRBV28 and TRBJ2-7; a weak D match, TRBD1 (6 bases). Germline lookup yields CDR1 MDHEN and CDR2 SYDVKM. The CDR3 extends over 15 amino acids. Trimming removed 5 bases at V and 0 bases at J, with 14 bases between. CDR3 nucleotide sequence: TGTGCCAGCAGTCTACAGGGACGGACCTCCTACGAGCAGTACTTC. Translation: CASSLQGRTSYEQYF.

This chain uses TRBV5-5 with TRBJ2-3, with 9 bases fitting TRBD2. The CDR3 sequence is 16 residues long. Germline V gene lookup returns CDR1 SGHKS and CDR2 YYEKEE (reference sequence). V was clipped by 0 bases and J by 1 base; unmatched bases: 3. Here the CDR3 reads CASSLDTSGCTDTQYF. CDR3 DNA sequence: TGTGCCAGCAGCTTGGATACTAGCGGGTGCACAGATACGCAGTATTTT.

This chain uses TRBV5-1 with TRBJ2-7, with 11 bases that match TRBD1. The CDR3 contains 15 residues. Looked up from germline, CDR1 is SGHRS and CDR2 is YFSETQ. V lost 5 bases to trimming and J lost 6 bases; unmatched junction nucleotides: 10. The CDR3 sequence is CASRLNRDRGFEQYF. The DNA for the CDR3 is TGCGCCAGCAGATTAAACCGGGACAGGGGGTTCGAGCAGTACTTC. The full variable domain, rest sourced from reference TRBV5-1 and TRBJ2-7, is KAGVTQTPRYLIKTRGQQVTLSCSPISGHRSVSWYQQTPGQGLQFLFEYFSETQRNKGNFPGRFSGRQFSNSRSEMNVSTLELGDSALYLCASRLNRDRGFEQYFGPGTRLTVT.

This rearrangement joins TRBV15 to TRBJ2-1; D may be TRBD2 (5 bases). V shed 0 bases and J shed 5 bases, with 32 bases lying between them. The germline gives CDR1 LNHNV, CDR2 YYDKDF (reference sequence). This CDR3 has 22 amino acids. CDR3 DNA: TGTGCCACCAGCAGAGATCTTAGGGAGAGGGCGGCCGGACCTACGAAAAACAATGAGCAGTTCTTC. Translated, it gives CATSRDLRERAAGPTKNNEQFF.

The chain uses TRBV5-6 and TRBJ1-1; tentative D call: TRBD1 (5 bases). The CDR3 contains 16 residues. V was pared by 4 bases and J by 0 bases, with 16 bases between. The germline V gene encodes CDR1 SGHDT and CDR2 YYEEEE. The CDR3 loop reads CASSDDWGDMNTEAFF. The CDR3 DNA sequence: TGTGCCAGCAGCGACGACTGGGGGGATATGAACACTGAAGCTTTCTTT.

V and J are TRBV2 and TRBJ1-5; D not certain. The CDR3 totals 16 residues. The V and J ends lost 4 bases and 2 bases respectively, with 15 bases between them. Germline CDR1 reads SNHLY; CDR2 reads FYNNEI. The CDR3 sequence: CASSVPSGWGNQPQHF. The CDR3 coding sequence is TGTGCCAGCAGTGTACCCTCGGGATGGGGCAATCAGCCCCAGCATTTT.

The chain couples TRBV19 to TRBJ1-5, with D possibly TRBD1 on 5 matching bases. Trimming shortened V by 3 bases and J by 5 bases, and 8 bases separated the two germline ends. CDR1 LNHDA and CDR2 SQIVND come from the germline V gene (reference sequence). This CDR3 has 13 amino acids. The CDR3 sequence: CASSIWGDQPQHF. CDR3 DNA sequence: TGTGCCAGTAGTATCTGGGGGGATCAGCCCCAGCATTTT. The whole variable domain, filled in from reference TRBV19 and TRBJ1-5, reads DGGITQSPKYLFRKEGQNVTLSCEQNLNHDAMYWYRQDPGQGLRLIYYSQIVNDFQKGDIAEGYSVSREKKESFPLTVTSAQKNPTAFYLCASSIWGDQPQHFGDGTRLSIL.

The V call is TRBV9, the J call TRBJ1-2; maybe TRBD1 (6 bases). CDR1 is SGDLS, CDR2 YYNGEE, per germline. This CDR3 comprises 13 residues. V was clipped by 2 bases and J by 4 bases, with 9 bases between them. The chain's CDR3 is CASSVTGRYGYTF. For the CDR3, the DNA is TGTGCCAGCAGCGTCACAGGGCGCTATGGCTACACCTTC. The full variable domain, completed using reference TRBV9 and TRBJ1-2, is DSGVTQTPKHLITATGQRVTLRCSPRSGDLSVYWYQQSLDQGLQFLIQYYNGEERAKGNILERFSAQQFPDLHSELNLSSLELGDSALYFCASSVTGRYGYTFGSGTRLTVV.

This clone was picked up one time. The rearrangement joins TRBV14 to TRBJ1-1; a weak D match, TRBD1 (6 bases). Germline CDR1 and CDR2: SGHDN and FVKESK. This CDR3 is built from 18 residues. Trimming stripped 1 base from V and 0 bases from J, with 18 bases between. As DNA, the CDR3 is TGTGCCAGCAGCCAAGCGGAGAGACAGGATGGGGTGAACACTGAAGCTTTCTTT. It is translated as CASSQAERQDGVNTEAFF.